These 17 T cell receptor beta chains originate from one sample sequenced in a study of control samples from healthy donors and cancer patients. Sequencing used immunoSEQ multiplex PCR; TCRdb keeps in-frame clones, though not all of them. The sample lists approximately 160,000 clones, approximately 94% occurring once. The sample was blood. The source is a young woman in good health.

The chain employs TRBV27 and TRBJ1-1; D perhaps matches TRBD1 (5 bases). The CDR3 loop spans 13 amino acids. Germline V lookup: CDR1 MNHEY, CDR2 SMNVEV (reference sequence). The V end lost 0 bases, the J end lost 11 bases, and 13 bases lay between the germline ends. CDR3 loop: CASSLSETEGAFF. CDR3 coding DNA: TGTGCCAGCAGTTTATCTGAGACAGAGGGTGCTTTCTTT.

This sequence joins TRBV19 and TRBJ1-2; 8 bases line up with TRBD1. This CDR3 comprises 14 residues. Germline assignment: CDR1 LNHDA and CDR2 SQIVND (reference sequence). With 4 bases clipped from V and 8 bases from J, the junction kept 9 bases outside the gene matches. The chain's CDR3 is CASSKGQAGGGYTF. As DNA, the CDR3 is TGTGCCAGTAGTAAGGGACAGGCGGGAGGAGGCTACACCTTC.

CDR3 sequence reads: CASSPPDRGHNQPQHF. As DNA, the CDR3 is TGTGCCAGCAGCCCCCCGGACAGGGGGCACAATCAGCCCCAGCATTTT. The chain joins TRBV3-1 (or the pseudogene TRBV3-2) to TRBJ1-5, with 11 nucleotides matching TRBD1. The ends lost 4 bases at V and 3 bases at J; junction bases unmatched: 5. The CDR3 covers 16 residues. Germline V CDR1 and CDR2: LGHDT, YNNKEL (reference sequence).

The chain employs TRBV3-1 (or the pseudogene TRBV3-2) and TRBJ2-3; 9 bases map to TRBD2. The V gene's germline CDR1 is LGHDT and CDR2 YNNKEL (reference sequence). The CDR3 has 15 residues. With V trimmed by 5 bases and J by 1 base, 4 bases remained unmatched. In DNA, the CDR3 is TGTGCCAGCAGCTACTGGACTAGCGGCACAGATACGCAGTATTTT. Its protein product is CASSYWTSGTDTQYF.

The rearrangement joins TRBV7-9 to TRBJ1-1; D is unresolved. Germline CDR1 and CDR2: SEHNR and FQNEAQ (reference sequence). V lost 2 bases and J 1 base, leaving 5 bases between the germline ends. The CDR3 runs to 13 residues. CDR3 loop: CASSLYENTEAFF. CDR3 sequence (DNA): TGTGCCAGCAGCTTATATGAGAACACTGAAGCTTTCTTT.

The chain employs TRBV5-1 and TRBJ1-2, with 8 bases that match TRBD1. Trimming at V came to 4 bases and at J to 8 bases, leaving 13 bases not matched to a gene. There are 15 residues in the CDR3. The germline V gene has CDR1 SGHRS and CDR2 YFSETQ. CDR3 in amino acids: CASSRRQGPNVGYTF. DNA of the CDR3: TGCGCCAGCAGCCGTAGACAGGGGCCAAATGTCGGCTACACCTTC.

Note on this clone: Other DNA variants within this sample encode the same CDR3. V is TRBV5-6 and J is TRBJ1-2; D remains unclear. The V end was cut by 0 bases, the J end by 2 bases, with 5 bases between. The CDR3 spans 13 residues. Per germline, CDR1 SGHDT and CDR2 YYEEEE. CDR3 DNA: TGTGCCAGCAGCTTGGGACAAAACTATGGCTACACCTTC. Protein sequence: CASSLGQNYGYTF.

The chain links TRBV3-1 (or the pseudogene TRBV3-2) to TRBJ2-3, with a weak D call TRBD2 (7 bases). The V end lost 6 bases, the J end lost 1 base, and 11 bases lay between the germline ends. The CDR3 is made up of 14 amino acids. CDR1 and CDR2 from the germline V gene are LGHDT and YNNKEL (reference sequence). The CDR3 sequence is CASRTGGRTDTQYF. The CDR3 nucleotides read TGTGCCAGCAGGACCGGGGGGCGCACAGATACGCAGTATTTT.

This clone was detected once. The chain uses TRBV14 and TRBJ1-2; D uncertain. The ends were cut back, 1 base at V and 0 bases at J, with 9 bases in the middle. Per the germline V gene, CDR1 is SGHDN and CDR2 is FVKESK. The CDR3 has 15 residues. The DNA of the CDR3 is TGTGCCAGCAGCCAAGTGGGCAGAACTAACTATGGCTACACCTTC. Translated, it gives CASSQVGRTNYGYTF.

This rearrangement joins TRBV5-6 to TRBJ1-2; 7 nucleotides align to TRBD1. The CDR3 sequence is 13 residues long. Germline trimming cut 4 bases from V and 5 bases from J; bases unmatched to any gene: 5. CDR1 SGHDT and CDR2 YYEEEE come from the germline V gene. The CDR3 DNA sequence: TGTGCCAGCAGCCGGGACAGATCTTATGGCTACACCTTC. This sequence encodes CASSRDRSYGYTF.

The V and J genes are TRBV3-1 (or the pseudogene TRBV3-2) and TRBJ2-5; D not resolved. The CDR3 spans 13 residues. The ends were cut back, 4 bases at V and 3 bases at J, with 9 bases in the middle. CDR1 and CDR2 (germline): LGHDT, YNNKEL (reference sequence). Here the CDR3 reads CASSPGSKETQYF. In DNA form, the CDR3 reads TGTGCCAGCAGCCCCGGATCTAAAGAGACCCAGTACTTC.

This clone showed up just a few times. This chain joins TRBV11-3 and TRBJ2-1; a weak D match, TRBD2 (6 bases). Germline lookup yields CDR1 SGHNT and CDR2 YENEEA. This CDR3 is 13 amino acids long. V was trimmed by 5 bases and J by 6 bases, leaving 11 bases between them. CDR3 protein: CASSGGSGNEQFF. CDR3 nucleotides: TGTGCCAGCAGCGGGGGGTCTGGCAATGAGCAGTTCTTC. Full variable domain (remainder filled in from reference TRBV11-3 and TRBJ2-1): EAGVVQSPRYKIIEKKQPVAFWCNPISGHNTLYWYLQNLGQGPELLIRYENEEAVDDSQLPKDRFSAERLKGVDSTLKIQPAELGDSAVYLCASSGGSGNEQFFGPGTRLTVL.

The chain recombines TRBV15 with TRBJ2-5; 7 bases align to TRBD1. Trimming removed 5 bases from V and 5 bases from J; junction bases left unmatched: 8. The germline V gene encodes CDR1 LNHNV and CDR2 YYDKDF (reference sequence). This CDR3 has 14 residues. CDR3 DNA sequence: TGTGCCACCAGCTACCAGACAGGGAAGGAGACCCAGTACTTC. This encodes CATSYQTGKETQYF.

This sequence joins TRBV5-1 and TRBJ2-5; TRBD2 is a possible D gene (5 bases). This CDR3 region has 13 residues. Trimming removed 1 base from V and 5 bases from J, with 9 bases in between. Germline V gene data show CDR1 as SGHRS and CDR2 as YFSETQ. CDR3 nucleotides: TGCGCCAGCAGCTTGCAACCGGGGGAGACCCAGTACTTC. Its protein is CASSLQPGETQYF. Using reference TRBV5-1 and TRBJ2-5 for the parts outside the CDR3, the full variable domain is KAGVTQTPRYLIKTRGQQVTLSCSPISGHRSVSWYQQTPGQGLQFLFEYFSETQRNKGNFPGRFSGRQFSNSRSEMNVSTLELGDSALYLCASSLQPGETQYFGPGTRLLVL.

V gene TRBV9 combines with J gene TRBJ1-1; D remains unclear. Trimming cost V 3 bases and J 5 bases, with 14 bases left between them. CDR1 and CDR2 from the germline V gene are SGDLS and YYNGEE. The CDR3 is made up of 14 amino acids. The CDR3 region is CASSEDPGRTEAFF. CDR3 in DNA: TGTGCCAGCAGCGAAGACCCCGGGAGGACTGAAGCTTTCTTT.

The gene calls are TRBV6-1 and TRBJ2-6; 7 nucleotides match TRBD2. The CDR3 has 16 amino acids. Germline V gives CDR1 MNHNS, CDR2 SASEGT. Germline trimming cut 1 base from V and 3 bases from J; bases unmatched to any gene: 3. The CDR3 here is CASSEGGGVGANVLTF. The CDR3 nucleotides are TGTGCCAGCAGTGAAGGTGGGGGGGTTGGGGCCAACGTCCTGACTTTC.

This rearrangement joins TRBV13 to TRBJ2-1; no clear D. The CDR3 consists of 12 residues. From germline, CDR1 is PRHDT and CDR2 FYEKMQ (reference sequence). The V end lost 7 bases, the J end lost 7 bases, and 11 bases lay between the germline ends. DNA of the CDR3: TGTGCCAGCATCGGCACCAAGAATGAGCAGTTCTTC. It encodes CASIGTKNEQFF.